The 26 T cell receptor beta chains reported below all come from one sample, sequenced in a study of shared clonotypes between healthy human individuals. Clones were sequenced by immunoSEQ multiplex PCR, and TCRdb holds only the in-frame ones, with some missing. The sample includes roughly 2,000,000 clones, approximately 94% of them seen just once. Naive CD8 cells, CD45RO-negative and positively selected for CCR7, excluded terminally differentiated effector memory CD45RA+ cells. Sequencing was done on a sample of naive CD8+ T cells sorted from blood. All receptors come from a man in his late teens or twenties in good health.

DNA for the CDR3: TGTGCCAGCAGTTTTTCACAGGGGGCGGGACAGCCCCAGCATTTT. This codes for CASSFSQGAGQPQHF. The gene calls are TRBV28 and TRBJ1-5, with TRBD1 matching 9 bases. Germline V gene lookup returns CDR1 MDHEN and CDR2 SYDVKM. V lost 3 bases and J lost 7; bases outside the gene matches: 7. The CDR3 loop spans 15 amino acids.

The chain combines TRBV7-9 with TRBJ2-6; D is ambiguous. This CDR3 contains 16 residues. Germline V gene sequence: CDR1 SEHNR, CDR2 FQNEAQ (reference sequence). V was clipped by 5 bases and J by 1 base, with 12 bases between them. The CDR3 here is CASSETGVSGANVLTF. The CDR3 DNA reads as TGTGCCAGCAGCGAGACTGGGGTATCTGGGGCCAACGTCCTGACTTTC.

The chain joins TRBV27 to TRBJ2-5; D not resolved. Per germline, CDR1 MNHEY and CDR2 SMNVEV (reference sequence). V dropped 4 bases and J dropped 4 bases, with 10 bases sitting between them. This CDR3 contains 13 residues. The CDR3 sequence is CASSSKPLETQYF. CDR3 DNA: TGTGCCAGCAGTTCCAAACCGCTAGAGACCCAGTACTTC.

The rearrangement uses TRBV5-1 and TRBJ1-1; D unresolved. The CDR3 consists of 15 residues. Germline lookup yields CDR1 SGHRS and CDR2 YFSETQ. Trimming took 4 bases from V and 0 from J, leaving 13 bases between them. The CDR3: CASSINGALNTEAFF. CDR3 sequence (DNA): TGCGCCAGCAGCATAAACGGCGCTTTGAACACTGAAGCTTTCTTT.

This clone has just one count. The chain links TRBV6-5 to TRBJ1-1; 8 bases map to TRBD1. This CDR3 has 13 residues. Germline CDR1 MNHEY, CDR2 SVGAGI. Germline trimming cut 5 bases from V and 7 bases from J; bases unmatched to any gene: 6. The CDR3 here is CASSPRGRDEAFF. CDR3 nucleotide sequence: TGTGCCAGCAGTCCCAGGGGGCGTGATGAAGCTTTCTTT.

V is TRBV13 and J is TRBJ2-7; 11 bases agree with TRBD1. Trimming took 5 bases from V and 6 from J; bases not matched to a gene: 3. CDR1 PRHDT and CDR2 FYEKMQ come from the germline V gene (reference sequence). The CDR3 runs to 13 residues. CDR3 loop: CASSQDRGREQYF. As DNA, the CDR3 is TGTGCCAGCAGCCAGGACAGGGGGCGCGAGCAGTACTTC. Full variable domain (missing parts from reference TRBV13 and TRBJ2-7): AAGVIQSPRHLIKEKRETATLKCYPIPRHDTVYWYQQGPGQDPQFLISFYEKMQSDKGSIPDRFSAQQFSDYHSELNMSSLELGDSALYFCASSQDRGREQYFGPGTRLTVT.

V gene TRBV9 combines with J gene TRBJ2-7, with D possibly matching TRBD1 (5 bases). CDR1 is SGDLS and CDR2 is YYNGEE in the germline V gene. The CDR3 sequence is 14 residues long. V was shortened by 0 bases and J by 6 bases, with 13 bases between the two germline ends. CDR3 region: CASSVGGSSREQYF. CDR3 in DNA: TGTGCCAGCAGCGTAGGGGGCAGCAGCCGCGAGCAGTACTTC. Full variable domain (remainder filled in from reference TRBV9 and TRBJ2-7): DSGVTQTPKHLITATGQRVTLRCSPRSGDLSVYWYQQSLDQGLQFLIQYYNGEERAKGNILERFSAQQFPDLHSELNLSSLELGDSALYFCASSVGGSSREQYFGPGTRLTVT.

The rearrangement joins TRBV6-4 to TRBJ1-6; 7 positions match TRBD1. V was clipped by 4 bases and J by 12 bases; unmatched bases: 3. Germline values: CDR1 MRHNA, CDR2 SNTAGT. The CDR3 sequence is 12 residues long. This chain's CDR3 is CASSATGLPLHF. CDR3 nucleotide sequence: TGTGCCAGCAGTGCGACAGGGCTACCCCTCCACTTT.

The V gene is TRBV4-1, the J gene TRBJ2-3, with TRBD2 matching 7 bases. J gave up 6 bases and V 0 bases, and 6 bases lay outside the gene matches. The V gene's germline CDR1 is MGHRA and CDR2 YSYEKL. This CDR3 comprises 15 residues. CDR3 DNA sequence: TGCGCCAGCAGCCAAGAGTCCGCGGGAGTGGATACGCAGTATTTT. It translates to CASSQESAGVDTQYF.

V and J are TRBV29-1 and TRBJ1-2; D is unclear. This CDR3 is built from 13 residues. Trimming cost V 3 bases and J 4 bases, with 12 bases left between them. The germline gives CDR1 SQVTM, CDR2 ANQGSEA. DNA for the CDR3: TGCAGCGTTGATCTCCAGGCCGGCTATGGCTACACCTTC. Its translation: CSVDLQAGYGYTF.

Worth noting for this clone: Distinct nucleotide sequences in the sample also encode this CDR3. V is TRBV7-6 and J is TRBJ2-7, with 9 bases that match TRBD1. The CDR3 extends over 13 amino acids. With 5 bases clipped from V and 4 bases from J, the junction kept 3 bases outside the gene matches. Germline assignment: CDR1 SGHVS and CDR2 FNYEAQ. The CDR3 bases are TGTGCCAGCAGCCGCGGACAGGGGTACGAGCAGTACTTC. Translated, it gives CASSRGQGYEQYF.

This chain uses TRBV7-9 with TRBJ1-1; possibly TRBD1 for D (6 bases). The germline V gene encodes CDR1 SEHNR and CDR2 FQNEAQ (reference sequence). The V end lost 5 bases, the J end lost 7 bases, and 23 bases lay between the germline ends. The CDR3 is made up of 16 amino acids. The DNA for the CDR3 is TGTGCCAGCAGCCCGAGTCTATCGGGGGCTGGGGTTGAAGCTTTCTTT. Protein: CASSPSLSGAGVEAFF.

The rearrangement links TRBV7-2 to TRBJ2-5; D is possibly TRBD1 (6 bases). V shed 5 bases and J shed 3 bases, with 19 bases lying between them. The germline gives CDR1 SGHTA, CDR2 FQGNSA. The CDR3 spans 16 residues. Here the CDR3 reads CASSPQEPWTEETQYF. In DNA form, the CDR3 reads TGTGCCAGCAGCCCCCAAGAGCCCTGGACAGAAGAGACCCAGTACTTC.

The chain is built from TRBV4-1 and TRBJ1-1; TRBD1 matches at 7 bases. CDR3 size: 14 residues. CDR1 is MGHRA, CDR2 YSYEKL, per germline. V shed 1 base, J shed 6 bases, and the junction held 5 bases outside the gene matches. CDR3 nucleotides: TGCGCCAGCAGCCAAGCCCCCGGGACAGCTGAAGCTTTCTTT. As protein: CASSQAPGTAEAFF.

The chain's CDR3 is CASAPSSGRAYEQYF. CDR3 bases: TGTGCCAGCGCCCCTTCTAGCGGGAGGGCCTACGAGCAGTACTTC. The V call is TRBV5-5, the J call TRBJ2-7; TRBD2 agrees at 12 bases. Germline V CDR1 and CDR2: SGHKS, YYEKEE (reference sequence). Germline trimming cut 7 bases from V and 2 bases from J; bases unmatched to any gene: 7. The CDR3 is 15 amino acids.

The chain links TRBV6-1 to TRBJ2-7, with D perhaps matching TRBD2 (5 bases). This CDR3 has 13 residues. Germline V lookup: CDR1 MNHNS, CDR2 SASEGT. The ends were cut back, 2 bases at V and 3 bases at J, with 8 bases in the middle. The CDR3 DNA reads TGTGCCAGCAGTGAAACAGCGGTCTACGAGCAGTACTTC. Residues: CASSETAVYEQYF.

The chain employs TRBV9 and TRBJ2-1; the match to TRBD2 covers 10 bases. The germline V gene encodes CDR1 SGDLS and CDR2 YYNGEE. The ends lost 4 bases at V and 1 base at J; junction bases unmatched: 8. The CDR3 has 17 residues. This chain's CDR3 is CASSSGTSVRSYNEQFF. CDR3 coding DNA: TGTGCCAGCAGCTCCGGGACTAGCGTGCGGTCCTACAATGAGCAGTTCTTC. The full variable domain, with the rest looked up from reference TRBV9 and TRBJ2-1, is DSGVTQTPKHLITATGQRVTLRCSPRSGDLSVYWYQQSLDQGLQFLIQYYNGEERAKGNILERFSAQQFPDLHSELNLSSLELGDSALYFCASSSGTSVRSYNEQFFGPGTRLTVL.

CDR3 region: CASSISQGGATEAFF. As DNA, the CDR3 is TGTGCCAGTAGTATATCCCAGGGTGGGGCGACTGAAGCTTTCTTT. This chain joins TRBV19 and TRBJ1-1, with D perhaps TRBD1 (5 bases). CDR3 length: 15 amino acids. V lost 2 bases to trimming and J lost 5 bases, with 15 bases between them. CDR1 and CDR2 (germline): LNHDA, SQIVND (reference sequence).

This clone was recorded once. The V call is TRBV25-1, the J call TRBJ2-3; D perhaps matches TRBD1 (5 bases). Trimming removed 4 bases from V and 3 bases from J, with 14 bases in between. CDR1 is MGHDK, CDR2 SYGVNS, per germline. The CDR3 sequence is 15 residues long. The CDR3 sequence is CASSVGVGVTDTQYF. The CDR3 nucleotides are TGTGCCAGCAGTGTAGGGGTAGGGGTGACAGATACGCAGTATTTT.

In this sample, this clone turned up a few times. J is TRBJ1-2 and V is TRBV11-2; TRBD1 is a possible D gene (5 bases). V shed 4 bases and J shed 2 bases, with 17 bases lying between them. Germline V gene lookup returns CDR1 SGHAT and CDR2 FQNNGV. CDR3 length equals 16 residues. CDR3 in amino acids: CASSSSEGTMNYGYTF. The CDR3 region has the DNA TGTGCCAGCAGCTCGTCAGAGGGGACGATGAACTATGGCTACACCTTC.

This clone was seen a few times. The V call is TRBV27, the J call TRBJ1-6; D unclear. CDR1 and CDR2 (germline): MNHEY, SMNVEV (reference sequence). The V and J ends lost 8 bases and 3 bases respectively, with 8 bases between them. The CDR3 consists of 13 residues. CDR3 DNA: TGTGCCAGCGGGATAGGCTATAATTCACCCCTCCACTTT. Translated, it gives CASGIGYNSPLHF.

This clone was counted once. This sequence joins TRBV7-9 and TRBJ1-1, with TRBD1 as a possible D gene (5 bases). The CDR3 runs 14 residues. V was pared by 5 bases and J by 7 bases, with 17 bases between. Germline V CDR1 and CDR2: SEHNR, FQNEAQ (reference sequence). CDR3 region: CASSPRGGISEAFF. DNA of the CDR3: TGTGCCAGCAGCCCCCGGGGCGGGATAAGTGAAGCTTTCTTT.

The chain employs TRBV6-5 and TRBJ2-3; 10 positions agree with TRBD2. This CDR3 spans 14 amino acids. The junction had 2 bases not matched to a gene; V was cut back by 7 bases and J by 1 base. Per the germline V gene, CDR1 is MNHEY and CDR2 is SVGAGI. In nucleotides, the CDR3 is TGTGCCAGCAATCTAGCGGGGGGCACAGATACGCAGTATTTT. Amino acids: CASNLAGGTDTQYF.

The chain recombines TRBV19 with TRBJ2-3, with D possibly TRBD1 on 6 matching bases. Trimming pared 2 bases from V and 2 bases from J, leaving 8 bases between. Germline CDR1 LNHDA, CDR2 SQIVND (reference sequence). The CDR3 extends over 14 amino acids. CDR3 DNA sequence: TGTGCCAGTAGTATACCAGGGGCCACAGATACGCAGTATTTT. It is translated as CASSIPGATDTQYF.

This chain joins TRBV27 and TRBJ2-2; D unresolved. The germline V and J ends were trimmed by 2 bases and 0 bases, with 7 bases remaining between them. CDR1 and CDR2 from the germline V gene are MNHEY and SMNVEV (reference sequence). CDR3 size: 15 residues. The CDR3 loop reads CASSLNRANTGELFF. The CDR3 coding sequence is TGTGCCAGCAGTTTAAACAGAGCGAACACCGGGGAGCTGTTTTTT.

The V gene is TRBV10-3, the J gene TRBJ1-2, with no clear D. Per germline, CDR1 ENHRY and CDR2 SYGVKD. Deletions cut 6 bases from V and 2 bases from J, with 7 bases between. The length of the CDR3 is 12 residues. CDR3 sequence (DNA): TGTGCCATCAGCGTTGGCAACTATGGCTACACCTTC. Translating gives CAISVGNYGYTF.